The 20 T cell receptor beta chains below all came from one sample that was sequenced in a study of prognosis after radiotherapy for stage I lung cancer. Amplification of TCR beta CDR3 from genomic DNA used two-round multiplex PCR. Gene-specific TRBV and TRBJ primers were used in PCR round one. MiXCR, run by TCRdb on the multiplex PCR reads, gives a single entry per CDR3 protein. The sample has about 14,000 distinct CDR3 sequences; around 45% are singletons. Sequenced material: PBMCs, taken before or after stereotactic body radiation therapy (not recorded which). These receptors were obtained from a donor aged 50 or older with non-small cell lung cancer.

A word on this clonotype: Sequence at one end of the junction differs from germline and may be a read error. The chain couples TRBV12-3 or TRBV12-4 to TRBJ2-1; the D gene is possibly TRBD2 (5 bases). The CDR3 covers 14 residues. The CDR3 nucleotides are TGCGCCTCGCGGGCTTGCGGGCCGTGGAATGAGCAGTTCTTC. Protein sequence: CASRACGPWNEQFF.

The CDR3 loop is CASSQDPGLGQPQHF. CDR3 nucleotides: TGTGCCAGCAGCCAAGATCCGGGGTTAGGTCAGCCCCAGCATTTT. This chain links TRBV3-1 with TRBJ1-5; D remains unclear. The CDR3 is 15 residues long. The V gene's germline CDR1 is LGHDT and CDR2 YNNKEL (reference sequence). The V gene lost 0 bases and the J gene lost 6 bases, with 12 bases spanning the gap.

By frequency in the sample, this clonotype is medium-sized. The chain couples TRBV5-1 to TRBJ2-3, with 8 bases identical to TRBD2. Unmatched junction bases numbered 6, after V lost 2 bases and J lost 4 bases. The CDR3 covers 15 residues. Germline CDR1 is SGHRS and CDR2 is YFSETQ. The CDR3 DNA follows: TGCGCCAGCAGCTTTAGCGGGATGGGTTCAGATACGCAGTATTTT. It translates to CASSFSGMGSDTQYF.

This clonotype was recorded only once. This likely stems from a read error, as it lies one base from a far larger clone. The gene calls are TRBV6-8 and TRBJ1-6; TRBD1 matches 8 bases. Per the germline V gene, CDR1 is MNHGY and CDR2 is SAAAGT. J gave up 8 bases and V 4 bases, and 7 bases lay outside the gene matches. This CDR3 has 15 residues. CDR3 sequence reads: CASSSTGEGDSPLHF. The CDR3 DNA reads TGTGCCAGCAGTTCGACAGGGGAAGGGGATTCACCCCTCCACTTT.

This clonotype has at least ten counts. The CDR3 protein is CASSLVAGERHEQYF. The CDR3 nucleotides read TGTGCCAGCAGCTTGGTTGCGGGAGAAAGGCACGAGCAGTACTTC. V and J are TRBV5-6 and TRBJ2-7, with 7 bases aligning to TRBD2. Germline V gives CDR1 SGHDT, CDR2 YYEEEE. Trimming cost V 0 bases and J 5 bases; bases outside gene matches: 8. The CDR3 length is 15 residues. The variable domain in full, with the rest retrieved from reference TRBV5-6 and TRBJ2-7, is DAGVTQSPTHLIKTRGQQVTLRCSPKSGHDTVSWYQQALGQGPQFIFQYYEEEERQRGNFPDRFSGHQFPNYSSELNVNALLLGDSALYLCASSLVAGERHEQYFGPGTRLTVT.

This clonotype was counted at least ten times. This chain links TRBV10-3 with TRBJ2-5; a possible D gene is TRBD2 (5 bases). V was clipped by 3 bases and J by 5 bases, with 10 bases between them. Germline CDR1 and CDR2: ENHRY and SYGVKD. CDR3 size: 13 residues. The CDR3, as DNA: TGTGCCATCAGTGACGTGGGAGCCGAGACCCAGTACTTC. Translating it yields CAISDVGAETQYF.

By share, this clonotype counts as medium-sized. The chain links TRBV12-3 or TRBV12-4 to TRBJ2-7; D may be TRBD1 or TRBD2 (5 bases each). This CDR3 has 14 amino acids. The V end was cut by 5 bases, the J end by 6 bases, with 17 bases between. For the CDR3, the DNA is TGTGCCAGCAGTCGGGGCAGCGAAAGTGTCGAGCAGTACTTC. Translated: CASSRGSESVEQYF.

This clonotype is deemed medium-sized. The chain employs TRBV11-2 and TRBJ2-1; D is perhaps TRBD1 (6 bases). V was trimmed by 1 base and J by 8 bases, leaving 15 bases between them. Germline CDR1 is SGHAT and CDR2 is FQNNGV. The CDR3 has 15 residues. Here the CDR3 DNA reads TGTGCCAGCAGCTTAGCAGGGGATCGTAACCATGAGCAGTTCTTC. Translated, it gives CASSLAGDRNHEQFF.

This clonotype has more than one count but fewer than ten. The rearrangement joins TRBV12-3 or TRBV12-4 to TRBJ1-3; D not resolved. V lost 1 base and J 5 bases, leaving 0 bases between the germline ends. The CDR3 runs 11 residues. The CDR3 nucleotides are TGTGCCAGCAGTTTAGGAAACACCATATATTTT. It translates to CASSLGNTIYF.

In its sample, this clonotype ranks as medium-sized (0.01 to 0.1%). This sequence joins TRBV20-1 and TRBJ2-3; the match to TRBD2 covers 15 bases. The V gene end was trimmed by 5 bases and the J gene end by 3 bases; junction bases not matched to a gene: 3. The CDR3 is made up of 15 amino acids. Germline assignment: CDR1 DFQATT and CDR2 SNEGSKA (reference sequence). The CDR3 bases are TGCAGTGCTGCGGGGACTAGCGGGAGGACAGATACGCAGTATTTT. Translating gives CSAAGTSGRTDTQYF.

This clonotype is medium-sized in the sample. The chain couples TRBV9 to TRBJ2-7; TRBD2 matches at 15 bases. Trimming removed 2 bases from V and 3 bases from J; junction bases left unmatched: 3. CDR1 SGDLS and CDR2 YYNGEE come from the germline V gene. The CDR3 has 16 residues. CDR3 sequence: CASSVGLAGGFYEQYF. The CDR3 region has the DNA TGTGCCAGCAGCGTCGGACTAGCGGGAGGGTTCTACGAGCAGTACTTC.

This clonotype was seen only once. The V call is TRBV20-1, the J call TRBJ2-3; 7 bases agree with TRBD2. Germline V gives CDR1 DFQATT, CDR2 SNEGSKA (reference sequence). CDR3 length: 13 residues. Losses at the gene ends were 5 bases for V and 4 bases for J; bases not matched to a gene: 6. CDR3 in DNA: TGCAGTGCTCGGACTAGGAGTGCAGATACGCAGTATTTT. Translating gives CSARTRSADTQYF.

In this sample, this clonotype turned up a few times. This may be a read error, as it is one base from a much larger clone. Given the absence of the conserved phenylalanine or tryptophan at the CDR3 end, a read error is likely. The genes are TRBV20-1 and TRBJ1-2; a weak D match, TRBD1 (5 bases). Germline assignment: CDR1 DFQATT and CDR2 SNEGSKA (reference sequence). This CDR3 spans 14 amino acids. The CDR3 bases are TGCAGTGCTATGGACGAGACAGCCAACTATGACTACACCCTC. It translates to CSAMDETANYDYTL.

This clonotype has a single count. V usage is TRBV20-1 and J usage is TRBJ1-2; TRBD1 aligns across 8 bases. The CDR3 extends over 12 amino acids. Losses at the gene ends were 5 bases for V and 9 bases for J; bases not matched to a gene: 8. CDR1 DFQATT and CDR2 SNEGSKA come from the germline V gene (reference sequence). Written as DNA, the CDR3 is TGCAGTGCTGGATCAGGGGGCTCTAGCTACACCTTC. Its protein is CSAGSGGSSYTF.

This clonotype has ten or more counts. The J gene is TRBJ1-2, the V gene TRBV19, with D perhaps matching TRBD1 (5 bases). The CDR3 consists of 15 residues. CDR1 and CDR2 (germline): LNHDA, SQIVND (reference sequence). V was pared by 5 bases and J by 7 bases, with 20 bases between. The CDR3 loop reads CASSRNRFPPGGYTF. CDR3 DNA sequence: TGTGCCAGTAGTCGAAACAGGTTCCCCCCCGGTGGCTACACCTTC.

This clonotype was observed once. The CDR3, as DNA: TGCAGTGGAAGTGCTAGTCGGTCCGACAATGAGCAGTTCTTC. Amino acid sequence: CSGSASRSDNEQFF. J is TRBJ2-1 and V is TRBV20-1; D not certain. V was cut by 7 bases and J by 5 bases, with 18 bases left in between. The CDR3 extends over 14 amino acids. Germline CDR1 reads DFQATT; CDR2 reads SNEGSKA (reference sequence).

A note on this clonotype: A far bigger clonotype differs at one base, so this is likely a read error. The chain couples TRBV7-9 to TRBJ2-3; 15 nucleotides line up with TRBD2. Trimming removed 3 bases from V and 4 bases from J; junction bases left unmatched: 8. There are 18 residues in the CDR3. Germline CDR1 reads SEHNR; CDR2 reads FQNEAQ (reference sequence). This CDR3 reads CASSFRGTSGRSPDTQYF. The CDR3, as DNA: TGTGCCAGCAGCTTCAGGGGGACTAGCGGGAGGAGTCCAGATACGCAGTATTTT.

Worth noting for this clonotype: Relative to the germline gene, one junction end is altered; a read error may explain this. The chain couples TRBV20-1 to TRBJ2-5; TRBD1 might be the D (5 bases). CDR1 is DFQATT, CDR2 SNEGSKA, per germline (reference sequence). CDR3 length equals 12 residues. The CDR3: CSAPQQEETKYF. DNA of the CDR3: TGCAGTGCTCCCCAACAGGAAGAGACCAAGTACTTC.

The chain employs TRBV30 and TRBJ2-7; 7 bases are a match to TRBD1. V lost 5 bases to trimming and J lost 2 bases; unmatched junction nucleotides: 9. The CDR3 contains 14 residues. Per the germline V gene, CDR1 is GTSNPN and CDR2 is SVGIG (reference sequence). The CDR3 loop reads CAWGSCTGAYEQYF. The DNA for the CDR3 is TGTGCCTGGGGCTCCTGTACAGGGGCCTACGAGCAGTACTTC.

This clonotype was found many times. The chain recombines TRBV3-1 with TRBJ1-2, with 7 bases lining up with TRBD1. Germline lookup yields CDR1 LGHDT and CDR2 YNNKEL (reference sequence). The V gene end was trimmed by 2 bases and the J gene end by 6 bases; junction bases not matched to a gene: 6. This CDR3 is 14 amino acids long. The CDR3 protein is CASSQLLDRDGYTF. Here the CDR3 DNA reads TGTGCCAGCAGCCAACTACTCGACAGGGATGGCTACACCTTC.